Listed below are T cell receptor beta chains from one sample, sequenced in a study of T-cell reconstitution after alpha-beta-depleted transplantation in children. Using its own MiXCR run on the PCR reads, TCRdb lists one record per CDR3 protein. Of about 980,000 distinct CDR3 sequences detected, about 26% appear once; the ten largest clones hold more than 25%. Sequences were derived from PBMCs, mostly from graft donor cells, sampled 360 days after TCRalphabeta/CD19-depleted stem cell transplant. These receptors all come from a boy in the first two years of life who had a stem cell transplant for SCID, so the T cells may come from the graft donor. Each CDR3 is given with its conserved first and last residue. The D gene is left open where the match is weak. Clone sizes are given selectively: once, few, many, or a class where the clone is expanded.

clone size,D gene,J gene,V gene,CDR3 DNA,CDR3 protein
-,-,TRBJ2-7,TRBV24-1,TGTGCCACCAGTGATTCCGGAGGAGTGGGGTTTGGCGAGCAGTACTTC,CATSDSGGVGFGEQYF
-,-,TRBJ2-7,TRBV12-3/TRBV12-4,TGTGCCAGCAGCGCCCAGGGGACCCTCTACGAGCAGTACTTC,CASSAQGTLYEQYF
-,-,TRBJ1-1,TRBV27,TGTGCCAGCAGTTTCCAACAGGGAATTACTGAAGCTTTCTTT,CASSFQQGITEAFF
-,-,TRBJ1-1,TRBV11-1,TGTGCCAGCAGCTTATGGGGGCAGGGGCCCGTTACGAACACTGAAGCTTTCTTT,CASSLWGQGPVTNTEAFF
-,-,TRBJ2-7,TRBV20-1,TGCAGTGCTAGGGAAACAGGAGGCGAGCAGTACTTC,CSARETGGEQYF
few,-,TRBJ1-5,TRBV7-2,TGTGCCAGCAGCTTAGAAGGTTTTCAGCCCCAGCATTTT,CASSLEGFQPQHF
few,TRBD1,TRBJ1-1,TRBV5-1,TGCGCCAGCATAGATGACAGGGTTGGTGAAGCTTTCTTT,CASIDDRVGEAFF
-,-,TRBJ1-1,TRBV29-1,TGCAGCGTTGAACTTGACAGCGTAAACACTGAAGCTTTCTTT,CSVELDSVNTEAFF
-,-,TRBJ2-1,TRBV9,TGTGCCAGCAGCCCTCGCCCTCCTGGGAATGAGCAGTTCTTC,CASSPRPPGNEQFF
-,-,TRBJ2-1,TRBV20-1,TGCAGTGCTAGAGATCCGGAGGGACCCTACGACCCTTACAATGAGCAGTTCTTC,CSARDPEGPYDPYNEQFF
-,-,TRBJ2-7,TRBV5-1,TGCGCCAGCAGGCTCTCGGAAGACGAGCAGTACTTC,CASRLSEDEQYF
-,-,TRBJ1-5,TRBV20-1,TGCAGTGCTAGACCGGGACATTTTAGCAATCAGCCCCAGCATTTT,CSARPGHFSNQPQHF
-,TRBD1,TRBJ2-7,TRBV7-9,TGTGCCAGCAGCACCCCGGGACAGGGGACCTACGAGCAGTACTTC,CASSTPGQGTYEQYF
-,TRBD1,TRBJ2-4,TRBV27,TGTGCCAGCTCTAGACAGGGAAGGGCCAAAAACATTCAGTACTTC,CASSRQGRAKNIQYF
many,-,TRBJ2-3,TRBV20-1,TGCAGTGCTAGCCTCCAAGGGGATACGCAGTATTTT,CSASLQGDTQYF
-,TRBD1,TRBJ2-7,TRBV15,TGTGCCACCAGCAGAGGCCCCGAGGGGGCTTCCTACGAGCAGTACTTC,CATSRGPEGASYEQYF
once,-,TRBJ2-4,TRBV12-3/TRBV12-4,TGTGCCAGCAGCCCAAAAGCCAGACAGAGCCTGAACAAAAACATTCAGTACTTC,CASSPKARQSLNKNIQYF
-,-,TRBJ2-3,TRBV7-2,TGTGCCAGCAGCTTAGGAGTTCTTCTCACAGATACGCAGTATTTT,CASSLGVLLTDTQYF
-,-,TRBJ2-7,TRBV5-1,TGCGCCAGCAGATTAGGACTTTGGACTGAAACCTACGAGCAGTACTTC,CASRLGLWTETYEQYF
once,TRBD1,TRBJ2-7,TRBV30,TGTGCCCGAACAGGGGGCGTCGGCGAGCAGTACTTC,CARTGGVGEQYF
-,-,TRBJ2-4,TRBV20-1,TGCAGTGCTAGCGGATTCTGGGGGGCCAAAAACATTCAGTACTTC,CSASGFWGAKNIQYF
-,TRBD1,TRBJ1-1,TRBV20-1,TGCAGTGCTAGGCCCGACAGGGGGCGAAGGACTGAAGCTTTCTTT,CSARPDRGRRTEAFF
few,-,TRBJ2-3,TRBV20-1,TGCAGTGCTAGAGACCGTGGGGGCGGAGACTACTATACGCAGTATTTT,CSARDRGGGDYYTQYF
-,-,TRBJ2-1,TRBV6-1,TGTGCCAGCAGCCGGGCCCTCACCGAAATACATGAGCAGTTCTTC,CASSRALTEIHEQFF
-,-,TRBJ2-7,TRBV5-1,TGCGCCAGCAGCTTGGACGGGGGGCCAACCTACGAGCAGTACTTC,CASSLDGGPTYEQYF
-,TRBD2,TRBJ2-7,TRBV10-2,TGCGCCAGCAGTGTTCCTGAGCGGGGGTTAGCCTACGAGCAGTACTTC,CASSVPERGLAYEQYF
few,-,TRBJ2-2,TRBV6-5,TGTGCCAGCAGTTACTCGACTACGGTTGGTTGGAACACCGGGGAGCTGTTTTTT,CASSYSTTVGWNTGELFF
once,TRBD1,TRBJ2-7,TRBV19,TGTGCCAGTAGTATAGGTTCAGGGGGAGTTTACGAGCAGTACTTC,CASSIGSGGVYEQYF
few,-,TRBJ2-5,TRBV5-1,TGCGCCAGCAGCTTGGCAGGGGTCGGTGGGGAGACCCAGTACTTC,CASSLAGVGGETQYF
few,-,TRBJ2-1,TRBV9,TGTGCCAGCAGCGTAGAGGGCCACCCTGACAATGAGCAGTTCTTC,CASSVEGHPDNEQFF
-,TRBD1,TRBJ1-1,TRBV5-1,TGCGCCAGCAGCTTGGCGACAGGGAGTACTTCTGAAGCTTTCTTT,CASSLATGSTSEAFF
few,-,TRBJ1-5,TRBV28,TGTGCCAGCACCCTTTGGGGAAATCAGCCCCAGCATTTT,CASTLWGNQPQHF
-,-,TRBJ1-2,TRBV6-5,TGTGCCAGCAGTTACCCGGGACTCCCGGAGTCTGGCTACACCTTC,CASSYPGLPESGYTF
-,-,TRBJ2-1,TRBV15,TGTGCCACCAGAATCCGCCTAGGCTCCTACAATGAGCAGTTCTTC,CATRIRLGSYNEQFF
few,TRBD2,TRBJ2-7,TRBV20-1,TGCAGTGCTAGAGGGGCTAGCGGGGGGGCCCACGAGCAGTACTTC,CSARGASGGAHEQYF
-,-,TRBJ1-6,TRBV7-3,TGTGCCAGCAGCTTATTTGCGGGTTCACCCCTCCACTTT,CASSLFAGSPLHF
-,-,TRBJ2-1,TRBV24-1,TGTGCCACCAGTGATTTGAAGCAGGTCAATGAGCAGTTCTTC,CATSDLKQVNEQFF
-,TRBD2,TRBJ2-5,TRBV18,TGTGCCAGCTCACTCCGGGGACTAGGCGGAGAGACCCAGTACTTC,CASSLRGLGGETQYF
-,TRBD1,TRBJ2-3,TRBV12-3/TRBV12-4,TGTGCCAGCATGGGACAGGCCCTCACAGATACGCAGTATTTT,CASMGQALTDTQYF